This TCR beta chain was recovered during a study of cytomegalovirus exposure and HLA in healthy donors. Looking at the study overall: Earlier work reported 117 million unique TCR beta sequences from some 180 million T cells.

Worth noting for this clone: Its target is not known.

The PCR made use of 60 Vbeta and 13 Jbeta primers. Clones were sequenced by immunoSEQ multiplex PCR, and TCRdb holds only the in-frame ones, with some missing. The data show about 54,000 clones, and the top ten clones hold 6.5% to 8%. This CDR3 has 16 amino acids. V was clipped by 5 bases and J by 10 bases; unmatched bases: 16. Germline V lookup: CDR1 SEHNR, CDR2 FQNEAQ (reference sequence). Findings and limits, study-wide: The authors confirmed in vitro that three CMV-associated chains were specific for CMV antigens. Sequencing probably produced one cluster of sequence variants that were highly shared. TCR beta sequences numbering 16,951 were associated with HLA alleles at 0.05 false discovery rate in a later analysis.

The sample consisted of PBMCs. The TCR originated in a woman aged 40 to 55 in good health and CMV-seronegative. The genes are TRBV7-9 and TRBJ1-4; TRBD1 matches 7 bases. CDR3 DNA sequence: TGTGCCAGCAGCGTAGAGCCAGGGGGAGTTCGTGGAAAACTGTTTTTT. Translating gives CASSVEPGGVRGKLFF. Combining the CDR3 with reference TRBV7-9 and TRBJ1-4 gives the whole variable domain DTGVSQNPRHKITKRGQNVTFRCDPISEHNRLYWYRQTLGQGPEFLTYFQNEAQLEKSRLLSDRFSAERPKGSFSTLEIQRTEQGDSAMYLCASSVEPGGVRGKLFFGSGTQLSVL.